These 29 T cell receptor beta chains were sequenced from one sample in a study of T-cell memory formation after mild COVID-19. MiXCR was run by TCRdb on the 5' RACE reads, yielding one entry per CDR3 protein. This sample has 300,000 to 350,000 distinct CDR3 sequences, with approximately 20% found just once. Input material: PBMCs or a T cell subset sorted from them (not recorded which). Receptors originate from a man aged 18 to 29 who had mild COVID-19 (a few samples of this study predate the infection). Cell type and time point are not known.

J is TRBJ2-5 and V is TRBV5-1; D unclear. Germline V gene data show CDR1 as SGHRS and CDR2 as YFSETQ. This CDR3 has 12 amino acids. Trimming pared 4 bases from V and 5 bases from J, leaving 9 bases between. The CDR3 loop is CASSPADETQYF. The CDR3 DNA is TGCGCCAGCAGCCCCGCGGATGAGACCCAGTACTTC. Using reference TRBV5-1 and TRBJ2-5 for the parts outside the CDR3, the full variable domain is KAGVTQTPRYLIKTRGQQVTLSCSPISGHRSVSWYQQTPGQGLQFLFEYFSETQRNKGNFPGRFSGRQFSNSRSEMNVSTLELGDSALYLCASSPADETQYFGPGTRLLVL.

This rearrangement joins TRBV6-2 or TRBV6-3 to TRBJ2-7; D possibly corresponds to TRBD1 (5 bases). The CDR3 totals 13 residues. The V gene lost 4 bases and the J gene lost 4 bases, with 11 bases spanning the gap. Germline CDR1 and CDR2: MNHEY and SVGEGT. CDR3 in DNA: TGTGCCAGCAGTTCTCGTCAGGGATACGAGCAGTACTTC. Encoded protein: CASSSRQGYEQYF.

This clonotype came up many times. The chain joins TRBV28 to TRBJ2-7; 10 bases line up with TRBD2. The CDR3 has 15 amino acids. The trim removed 3 bases at V and 3 bases at J, leaving 5 bases unmatched. Germline CDR1 and CDR2: MDHEN and SYDVKM. CDR3 nucleotide sequence: TGTGCCAGCAGTTTTGGACTAGCGGATAACTACGAGCAGTACTTC. Translating gives CASSFGLADNYEQYF.

This clonotype was seen more than once but under ten times. V gene TRBV29-1 combines with J gene TRBJ1-2; TRBD1 might be the D (5 bases). V dropped 6 bases and J dropped 8 bases, with 19 bases sitting between them. Looked up from germline, CDR1 is SQVTM and CDR2 is ANQGSEA. This CDR3 is built from 13 residues. The CDR3 coding sequence is TGCAGCGTCGAGACAGACTTCCTATTGGGCTACACCTTC. This encodes CSVETDFLLGYTF.

This clonotype was detected ten times or more. The chain carries TRBV10-3 and TRBJ2-6, with a weak D call TRBD2 (5 bases). Germline V gene sequence: CDR1 ENHRY, CDR2 SYGVKD. Trimming took off 0 bases at V and 2 bases at J, with 8 bases between the two ends. CDR3 size: 16 residues. Here the CDR3 DNA reads TGTGCCATCAGTGAGTCGATCGGGACTGGGGCCAACGTCCTGACTTTC. It encodes CAISESIGTGANVLTF.

The V and J genes are TRBV9 and TRBJ2-2; D is perhaps TRBD1 (5 bases). The CDR3 sequence is 13 residues long. Germline CDR1 and CDR2: SGDLS and YYNGEE. With 2 bases removed from V and 7 bases from J, the gap between germline ends came to 9 bases. This chain's CDR3 is CASSVIGHGELFF. Here the CDR3 DNA reads TGTGCCAGCAGCGTCATTGGACACGGGGAGCTGTTTTTT.

This chain connects TRBV10-3 to TRBJ2-7; possibly TRBD1 for D (5 bases). This CDR3 is 12 amino acids long. CDR1 and CDR2 from the germline V gene are ENHRY and SYGVKD. The V and J ends lost 6 bases and 4 bases respectively, with 10 bases between them. The CDR3 is CAIRTEKYEQYV. Here the CDR3 DNA reads TGTGCCATCAGGACAGAAAAATACGAGCAGTACGTC.

The sample holds a few counts of this clonotype. V and J are TRBV4-2 and TRBJ2-2, with D perhaps matching TRBD2 (5 bases). This CDR3 is 16 amino acids long. Between the trimmed V and J ends, which lost 0 bases and 1 base, there was a span of 9 bases. Germline V gene lookup returns CDR1 LGHNA and CDR2 YNFKEQ. The CDR3 DNA reads TGTGCCAGCAGCCAAGATCCTAGCATGAACACCGGGGAGCTGTTTTTT. Its translation: CASSQDPSMNTGELFF.

This clonotype was counted a few times. This rearrangement joins TRBV9 to TRBJ2-3; a weak D match, TRBD1 (6 bases). The CDR3 extends over 16 amino acids. Germline V gene data show CDR1 as SGDLS and CDR2 as YYNGEE. Trimming removed 0 bases at V and 0 bases at J, with 11 bases between. The CDR3 nucleotides are TGTGCCAGCAGCGTAGCATGGGGGCTAAGCACAGATACGCAGTATTTT. This translates into CASSVAWGLSTDTQYF.

This chain links TRBV4-1 with TRBJ1-2, with 7 bases lining up with TRBD1. V trimming: 4 bases; J trimming: 6 bases; junction bases outside the gene matches: 11. Germline V lookup: CDR1 MGHRA, CDR2 YSYEKL. This CDR3 has 15 residues. The chain's CDR3 is CASSPAGGRYDGYTF. For the CDR3, the DNA is TGCGCCAGCAGCCCAGCAGGGGGGCGCTACGATGGCTACACCTTC.

The genes are TRBV12-3 or TRBV12-4 and TRBJ2-5, with 11 positions matching TRBD1. J lost 5 bases, V lost 6 bases, and 11 bases had no gene match. The CDR3 runs to 16 residues. This CDR3 is CASSSDGTGGMETQYF. CDR3 sequence (DNA): TGTGCCAGCAGCTCTGATGGGACAGGGGGGATGGAGACCCAGTACTTC.

A few counts support this clonotype. The chain uses TRBV30 and TRBJ1-5; the D is unclear. Germline lookup yields CDR1 GTSNPN and CDR2 SVGIG (reference sequence). Trimming shortened V by 2 bases and J by 4 bases, and 12 bases separated the two germline ends. The CDR3 is 14 amino acids. CDR3 bases: TGTGCCTGGAGTACGCTAACGGGAAATCAGCCCCAGCATTTT. It encodes CAWSTLTGNQPQHF.

The rearrangement links TRBV6-2 or TRBV6-3 to TRBJ2-3; D remains unclear. Germline CDR1 reads MNHEY; CDR2 reads SVGEGT. Trimming took 6 bases from V and 2 from J, leaving 12 bases between them. This CDR3 is built from 14 residues. CDR3: CASSLGSFTDTQYF. CDR3 coding DNA: TGTGCCAGCAGCCTTGGGTCCTTCACAGATACGCAGTATTTT.

There are a few counts of this clonotype. The V and J genes are TRBV7-2 and TRBJ2-1, with 12 bases aligning to TRBD2. Germline values: CDR1 SGHTA, CDR2 FQGNSA. V was clipped by 3 bases and J by 9 bases; unmatched bases: 9. This CDR3 contains 16 residues. In nucleotides, the CDR3 is TGTGCCAGCAGCTTCGCCCCTAGCGGGGGGGAAGGTGAGCAGTTCTTC. Translation: CASSFAPSGGEGEQFF.

This chain connects TRBV5-6 to TRBJ2-1; D gene ambiguous. CDR3 length: 13 residues. Germline CDR1 reads SGHDT; CDR2 reads YYEEEE. The ends were cut back, 2 bases at V and 10 bases at J, with 13 bases in the middle. The CDR3 protein is CASSFVPSGEQFF. The CDR3, as DNA: TGTGCCAGCAGCTTCGTACCTTCCGGAGAGCAGTTCTTC.

V is TRBV7-2 and J is TRBJ2-5; TRBD1 matches at 10 bases. Per the germline V gene, CDR1 is SGHTA and CDR2 is FQGNSA. V shed 4 bases and J 5 bases; nucleotides not matched to a gene: 7. CDR3 size: 15 residues. Here the CDR3 reads CASSSQGQGWETQYF. The CDR3 DNA is TGTGCCAGCAGCTCCCAGGGACAGGGGTGGGAGACCCAGTACTTC.

This clonotype appeared a single time. The chain uses TRBV2 and TRBJ1-1, with a tentative D call TRBD1 (6 bases). Trimming pared 5 bases from V and 4 bases from J, leaving 20 bases between. Germline assignment: CDR1 SNHLY and CDR2 FYNNEI. The length of the CDR3 is 16 residues. The CDR3 nucleotides read TGTGCCAGCAGTCCCAGGAGCACAGGGACGGGCACTGAAGCTTTCTTT. Encoded protein: CASSPRSTGTGTEAFF. The full variable domain, rest sourced from reference TRBV2 and TRBJ1-1, is EPEVTQTPSHQVTQMGQEVILRCVPISNHLYFYWYRQILGQKVEFLVSFYNNEISEKSEIFDDQFSVERPDGSNFTLKIRSTKLEDSAMYFCASSPRSTGTGTEAFFGQGTRLTVV.

Ten or more counts support this clonotype. The rearrangement joins TRBV7-2 to TRBJ1-1; no clear D gene. The CDR3 is 15 residues long. Germline CDR1 and CDR2: SGHTA and FQGNSA. The V end was cut by 3 bases, the J end by 4 bases, with 15 bases between. Here the CDR3 reads CASSFSAQSGTEAFF. In DNA, the CDR3 is TGTGCCAGCAGCTTTTCTGCCCAATCGGGCACTGAAGCTTTCTTT.

CDR3 DNA sequence: TGTGCCAGCAGCCCCGGACAGGGGGCTGGCTACACCTTC. Translated, it gives CASSPGQGAGYTF. The genes are TRBV12-3 or TRBV12-4 and TRBJ1-2, with 11 bases fitting TRBD1. CDR3 length: 13 amino acids. V trimming: 6 bases; J trimming: 7 bases; junction bases outside the gene matches: 4.

This clonotype has ten or more counts. The chain carries TRBV7-3 and TRBJ2-5; either TRBD1 or TRBD2 may fit D (5 bases each). The CDR3 totals 16 residues. Trimming stripped 2 bases from V and 5 bases from J, with 18 bases between. Germline V CDR1 and CDR2: SGHTA, FQGTGA. The CDR3 protein is CASSLSGPSLGETQYF. The CDR3 nucleotides read TGTGCCAGCAGCTTATCGGGACCTAGTCTGGGGGAGACCCAGTACTTC.

The chain has TRBV6-5 and TRBJ2-6; 7 positions agree with TRBD1. CDR1 MNHEY and CDR2 SVGAGI come from the germline V gene. The ends lost 6 bases at V and 1 base at J; junction bases unmatched: 9. The CDR3 is 17 amino acids. CDR3 sequence: CASSLTGEPSGANVLTF. The CDR3 coding sequence is TGTGCCAGCAGCCTAACAGGGGAGCCTTCTGGGGCCAACGTCCTGACTTTC.

The chain uses TRBV18 and TRBJ2-1, with no clear D. V lost 2 bases, J lost 1 base, and 9 bases lay in between. The germline V gene encodes CDR1 KGHSH and CDR2 LQKENI. The CDR3 has 15 amino acids. Here the CDR3 reads CASSPSLQSYNEQFF. The CDR3, as DNA: TGTGCCAGCTCACCAAGTCTGCAATCCTACAATGAGCAGTTCTTC. Using reference TRBV18 and TRBJ2-1 for the parts outside the CDR3, the full variable domain is NAGVMQNPRHLVRRRGQEARLRCSPMKGHSHVYWYRQLPEEGLKFMVYLQKENIIDESGMPKERFSAEFPKEGPSILRIQQVVRGDSAAYFCASSPSLQSYNEQFFGPGTRLTVL.

The chain uses TRBV7-9 and TRBJ1-6, with D perhaps matching TRBD1 (5 bases). There are 14 residues in the CDR3. Germline CDR1 and CDR2: SEHNR and FQNEAQ (reference sequence). V dropped 4 bases and J dropped 10 bases, with 14 bases sitting between them. CDR3 sequence reads: CASSYTGDGSPLHF. Here the CDR3 DNA reads TGTGCCAGCAGCTATACAGGAGATGGGTCACCCCTCCACTTT.

The chain joins TRBV7-6 to TRBJ2-7; D possibly corresponds to TRBD2 (7 bases). Germline V gene data show CDR1 as SGHVS and CDR2 as FNYEAQ. This CDR3 comprises 14 residues. V was shortened by 1 base and J by 3 bases, with 10 bases between the two germline ends. The CDR3 bases are TGTGCCAGCAGCTTAGAGGGGGGGCTCTACGAGCAGTACTTC. It specifies CASSLEGGLYEQYF. The entire variable domain, with the rest obtained from reference TRBV7-6 and TRBJ2-7, is as follows: GAGVSQSPRYKVTKRGQDVALRCDPISGHVSLYWYRQALGQGPEFLTYFNYEAQQDKSGLPNDRFSAERPEGSISTLTIQRTEQRDSAMYRCASSLEGGLYEQYFGPGTRLTVT.

The V and J genes are TRBV28 and TRBJ1-5; 10 bases fit TRBD1. Trimming at V came to 8 bases and at J to 8 bases, leaving 9 bases not matched to a gene. The CDR3 has 14 residues. CDR1 MDHEN and CDR2 SYDVKM come from the germline V gene. In DNA form, the CDR3 reads TGTGCCAGCGGACCCGACAGGGGGCGCGAGCCCCAGCATTTT. Translating it yields CASGPDRGREPQHF.

V and J are TRBV7-2 and TRBJ2-1, with TRBD2 as a possible D gene (6 bases). The CDR3 contains 14 residues. Looked up from germline, CDR1 is SGHTA and CDR2 is FQGNSA. V lost 5 bases and J lost 2, with 10 bases in between. The chain's CDR3 is CASSEGLAYNEQFF. The CDR3 DNA follows: TGTGCCAGCAGCGAGGGACTCGCCTACAATGAGCAGTTCTTC.

The table lists this clonotype with many counts. J is TRBJ2-2 and V is TRBV12-3 or TRBV12-4; 7 bases are a match to TRBD1. The CDR3 sequence is 13 residues long. After removal of 7 bases from V and 4 bases from J, the junction contained 3 bases not matched to a gene. The CDR3 loop is CASKQGRTGELFF. The CDR3 DNA is TGTGCCAGCAAACAGGGGCGCACCGGGGAGCTGTTTTTT.

This rearrangement joins TRBV25-1 to TRBJ2-3, with TRBD1 as a possible D gene (5 bases). The CDR3 loop spans 13 amino acids. Germline-derived CDR1 and CDR2 are MGHDK and SYGVNS. Trimming took 2 bases from V and 6 from J, leaving 9 bases between them. CDR3 DNA: TGTGCCAGCAGTGAAGGGGCTCGGGATACGCAGTATTTT. Its translation: CASSEGARDTQYF.

This chain's CDR3 is CASSYSGRVSTDTQYF. CDR3 bases: TGTGCCAGCAGTTACTCGGGGCGGGTCAGCACAGATACGCAGTATTTT. This chain links TRBV6-5 with TRBJ2-3; the D gene could be TRBD1 or TRBD2 (5 bases each). Germline V lookup: CDR1 MNHEY, CDR2 SVGAGI. V gave up 0 bases and J gave up 0 bases, with 10 bases separating them. This CDR3 contains 16 residues.